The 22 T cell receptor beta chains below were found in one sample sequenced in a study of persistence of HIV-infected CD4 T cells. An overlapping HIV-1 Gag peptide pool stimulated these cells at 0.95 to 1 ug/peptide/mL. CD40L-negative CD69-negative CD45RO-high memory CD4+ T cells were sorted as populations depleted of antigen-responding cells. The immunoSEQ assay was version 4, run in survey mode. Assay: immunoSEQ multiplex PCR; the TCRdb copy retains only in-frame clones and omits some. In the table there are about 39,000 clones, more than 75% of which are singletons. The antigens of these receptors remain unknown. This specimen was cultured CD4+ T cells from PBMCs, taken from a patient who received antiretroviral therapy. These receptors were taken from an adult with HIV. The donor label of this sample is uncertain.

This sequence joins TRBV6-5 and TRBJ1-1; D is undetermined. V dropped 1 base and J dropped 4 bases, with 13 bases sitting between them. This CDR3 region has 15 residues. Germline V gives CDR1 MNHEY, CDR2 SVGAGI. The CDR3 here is CASSYLGSRSTEAFF. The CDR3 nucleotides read TGTGCCAGCAGTTACTTGGGCAGTCGTAGCACTGAAGCTTTCTTT.

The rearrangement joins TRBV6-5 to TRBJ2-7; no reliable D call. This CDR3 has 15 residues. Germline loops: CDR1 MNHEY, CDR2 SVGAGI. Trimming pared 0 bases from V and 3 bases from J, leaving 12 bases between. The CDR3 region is CASSYSTPSHYEQYF. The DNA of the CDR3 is TGTGCCAGCAGTTACTCGACGCCCAGTCACTACGAGCAGTACTTC.

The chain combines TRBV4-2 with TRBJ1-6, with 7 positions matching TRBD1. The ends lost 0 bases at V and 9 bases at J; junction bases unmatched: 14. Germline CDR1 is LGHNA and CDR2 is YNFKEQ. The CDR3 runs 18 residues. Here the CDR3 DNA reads TGTGCCAGCAGCCAAGATCTAGTCAGGGGGTTAATTAGTTCACCCCTCCACTTT. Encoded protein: CASSQDLVRGLISSPLHF.

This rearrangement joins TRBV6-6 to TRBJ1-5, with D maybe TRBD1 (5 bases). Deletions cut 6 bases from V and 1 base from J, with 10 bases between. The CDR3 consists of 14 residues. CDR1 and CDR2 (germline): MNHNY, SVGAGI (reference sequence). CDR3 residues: CASSSGGSNQPQHF. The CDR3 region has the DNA TGTGCCAGCAGCAGCGGGGGAAGCAATCAGCCCCAGCATTTT.

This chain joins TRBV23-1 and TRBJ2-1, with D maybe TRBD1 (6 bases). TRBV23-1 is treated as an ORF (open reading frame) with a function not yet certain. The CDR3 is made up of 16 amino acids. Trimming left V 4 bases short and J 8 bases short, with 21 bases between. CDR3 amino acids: CASSRVQGSGNHEQFF. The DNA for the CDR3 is TGCGCCAGCAGTCGGGTACAGGGCTCGGGAAATCATGAGCAGTTCTTC.

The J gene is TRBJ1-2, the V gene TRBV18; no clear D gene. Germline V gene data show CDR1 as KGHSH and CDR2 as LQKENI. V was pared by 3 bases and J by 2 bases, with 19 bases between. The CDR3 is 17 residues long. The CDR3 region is CASSPAGGGFGNYGYTF. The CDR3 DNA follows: TGTGCCAGCTCACCTGCAGGCGGAGGGTTTGGAAACTATGGCTACACCTTC.

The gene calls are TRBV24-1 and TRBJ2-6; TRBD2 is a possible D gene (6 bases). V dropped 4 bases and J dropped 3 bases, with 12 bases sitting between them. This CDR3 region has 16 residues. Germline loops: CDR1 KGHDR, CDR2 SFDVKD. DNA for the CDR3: TGTGCCACCAGTGACCGGCGGGGCGGTGGGGCCAACGTCCTGACTTTC. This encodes CATSDRRGGGANVLTF.

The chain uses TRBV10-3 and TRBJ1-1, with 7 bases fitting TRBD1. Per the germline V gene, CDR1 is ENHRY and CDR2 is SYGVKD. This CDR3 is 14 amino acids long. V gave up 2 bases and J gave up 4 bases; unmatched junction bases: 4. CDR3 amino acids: CAISEGQVGTEAFF. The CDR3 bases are TGTGCCATCAGTGAGGGACAGGTGGGCACTGAAGCTTTCTTT.

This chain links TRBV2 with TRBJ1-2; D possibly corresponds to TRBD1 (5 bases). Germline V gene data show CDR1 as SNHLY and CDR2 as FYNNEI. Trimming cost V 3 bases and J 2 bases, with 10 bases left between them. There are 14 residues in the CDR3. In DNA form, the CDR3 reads TGTGCCAGCAGTGAGGGCGGGGCCAACTATGGCTACACCTTC. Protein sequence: CASSEGGANYGYTF.

The CDR3 protein is CASSQDGRTGYQPQHF. Written as DNA, the CDR3 is TGCGCCAGCAGCCAAGATGGCCGGACAGGTTATCAGCCCCAGCATTTT. This chain joins TRBV4-1 and TRBJ1-5; 7 bases map to TRBD1. This CDR3 spans 16 amino acids. The V and J ends lost 0 bases and 5 bases, in that order; junction bases with no gene match: 7. CDR1 MGHRA and CDR2 YSYEKL come from the germline V gene.

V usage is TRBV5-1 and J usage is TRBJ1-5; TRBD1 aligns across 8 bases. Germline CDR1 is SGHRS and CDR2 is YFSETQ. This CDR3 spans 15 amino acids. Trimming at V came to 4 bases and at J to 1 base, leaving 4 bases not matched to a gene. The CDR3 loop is CASSNGQGSNQPQHF. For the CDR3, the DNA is TGCGCCAGCAGCAACGGACAGGGAAGCAATCAGCCCCAGCATTTT.

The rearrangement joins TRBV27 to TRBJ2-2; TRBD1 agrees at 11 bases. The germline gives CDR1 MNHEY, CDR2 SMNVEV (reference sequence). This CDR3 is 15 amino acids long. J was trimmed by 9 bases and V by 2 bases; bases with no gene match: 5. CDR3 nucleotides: TGTGCCAGCAGTTTACTGGACAGGGGGCAACGGGAGCTGTTTTTT. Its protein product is CASSLLDRGQRELFF.

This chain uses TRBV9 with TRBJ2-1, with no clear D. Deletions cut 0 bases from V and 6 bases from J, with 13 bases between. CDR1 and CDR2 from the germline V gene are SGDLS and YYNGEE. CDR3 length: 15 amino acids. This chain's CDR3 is CASSVAIGVGNEQFF. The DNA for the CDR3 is TGTGCCAGCAGCGTAGCAATCGGTGTTGGCAATGAGCAGTTCTTC.

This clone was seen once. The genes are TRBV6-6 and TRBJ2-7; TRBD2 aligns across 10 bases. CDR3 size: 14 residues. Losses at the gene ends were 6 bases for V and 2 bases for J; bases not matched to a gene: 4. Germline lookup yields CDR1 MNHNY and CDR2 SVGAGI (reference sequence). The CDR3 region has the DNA TGTGCCAGCAGGCTAGCGGGGGAAACCTACGAGCAGTACTTC. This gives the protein CASRLAGETYEQYF.

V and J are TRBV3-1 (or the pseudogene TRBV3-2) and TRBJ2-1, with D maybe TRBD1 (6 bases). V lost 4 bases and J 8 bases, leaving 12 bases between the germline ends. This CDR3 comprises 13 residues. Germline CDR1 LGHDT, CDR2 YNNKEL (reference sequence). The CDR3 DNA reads TGTGCCAGCAGCCGAAGACAGGTTCATGAGCAGTTCTTC. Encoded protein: CASSRRQVHEQFF.

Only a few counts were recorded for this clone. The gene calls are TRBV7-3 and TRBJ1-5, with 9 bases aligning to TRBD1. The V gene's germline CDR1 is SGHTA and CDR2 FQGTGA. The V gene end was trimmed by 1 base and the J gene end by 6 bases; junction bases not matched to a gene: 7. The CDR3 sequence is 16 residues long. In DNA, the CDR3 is TGTGCCAGCAGCTTAATCACAGGGGGCGGCGGTCAGCCCCAGCATTTT. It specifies CASSLITGGGGQPQHF.

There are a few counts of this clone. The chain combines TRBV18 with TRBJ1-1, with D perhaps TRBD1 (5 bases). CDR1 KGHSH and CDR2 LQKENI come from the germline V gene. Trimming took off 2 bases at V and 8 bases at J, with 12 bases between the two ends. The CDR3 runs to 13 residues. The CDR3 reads CASSPGSGDEAFF. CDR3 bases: TGTGCCAGCTCACCAGGGTCGGGGGACGAAGCTTTCTTT.

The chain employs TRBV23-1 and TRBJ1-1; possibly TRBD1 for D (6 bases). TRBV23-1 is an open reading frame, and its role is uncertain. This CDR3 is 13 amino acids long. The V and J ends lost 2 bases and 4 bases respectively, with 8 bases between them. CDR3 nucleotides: TGCGCCAGCAGTCAAAGGGGGGGCACTGAAGCTTTCTTT. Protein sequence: CASSQRGGTEAFF.

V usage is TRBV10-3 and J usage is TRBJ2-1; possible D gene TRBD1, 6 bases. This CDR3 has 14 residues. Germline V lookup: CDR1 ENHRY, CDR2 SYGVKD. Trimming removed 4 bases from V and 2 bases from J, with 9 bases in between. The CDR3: CAISAGQTYNEQFF. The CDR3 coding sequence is TGTGCCATCAGTGCGGGACAAACCTACAATGAGCAGTTCTTC.

CDR3 residues: CASSFLAGTDTQYF. In DNA, the CDR3 is TGTGCCAGCAGCTTCTTAGCGGGGACAGATACGCAGTATTTT. The chain joins TRBV14 to TRBJ2-3; the match to TRBD2 covers 8 bases. Trimming at V came to 5 bases and at J to 3 bases, leaving 4 bases not matched to a gene. There are 14 residues in the CDR3. In germline, CDR1 is SGHDN, CDR2 FVKESK.

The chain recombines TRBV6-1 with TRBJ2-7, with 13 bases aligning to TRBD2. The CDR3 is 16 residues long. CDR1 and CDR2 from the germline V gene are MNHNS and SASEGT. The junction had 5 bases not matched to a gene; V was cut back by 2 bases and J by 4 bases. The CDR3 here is CASSEQLAGGPYEQYF. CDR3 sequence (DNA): TGTGCCAGCAGTGAACAACTAGCGGGGGGGCCGTACGAGCAGTACTTC.

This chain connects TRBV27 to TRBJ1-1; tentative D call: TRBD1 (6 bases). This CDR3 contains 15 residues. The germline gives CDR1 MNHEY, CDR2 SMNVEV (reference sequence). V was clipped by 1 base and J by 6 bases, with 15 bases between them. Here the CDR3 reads CASSLFGQIIAEAFF. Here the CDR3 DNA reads TGTGCCAGCAGTTTATTTGGACAGATTATCGCTGAAGCTTTCTTT.